This TCR beta chain is drawn from a study of cytotoxic CD8 clonotypes in ibrutinib-treated CLL (dated by TCRdb to the early 2020s). About the investigation overall: The cohort was composed of about a dozen relapsed/refractory and roughly 14 treatment-naive patients; IGHV unmutated status was identified in 17 patients. Responses were partial in roughly 24 patients and complete in 2; after median 68 months follow-up, about 14 stayed in remission and 12 progressed. Response samples were obtained after a median of 12 months of treatment, with a range of roughly 6 to 36 months. Samples averaged approximately 260,000 productive templates and 90,000 to 95,000 productive rearrangements. Longitudinal samples were available for about 30% of the roughly 86 trial participants. Cryopreserved peripheral blood mononuclear cells were collected before treatment, at response, and at either disease progression or sustained remission. Patients were still on ibrutinib when every remission and progressive disease sample was collected.

Points the paper makes about the study in general: Lymph node repertoires were not examined, and the timing of sampling was not matched between patients in sustained remission and those whose disease progressed. At baseline, clonality was higher than in age-matched healthy donors and showed a strong correlation with circulating CD8+ T-cell counts. Public clonotypes were rare and either shrank or stayed stable during treatment, and the rise in clonality at ibrutinib response reflected expansion of private clonotypes. Clonality rose at ibrutinib response, remained stable during sustained remission, and dropped back toward baseline at progression.

The goal of deep resolution MiSeq sequencing was a depth between 1 in 1 million and 1 in 200,000 T cells, and coverage averaged 10x per clonotype. The immunoSEQ hsTCRB Kit was used to generate the TCR beta libraries. The study's processing was this. The data were analyzed with ImmunoSEQ Analyzer and ImmunoSEQ Data Assistant, and V, D and J gene assignments followed IMGT definitions. Clonality, with values ranging from 0 to 1, was calculated as one minus the normalized Shannon entropy of productive rearrangement frequencies. Only overrepresented clonotypes making up at least 0.05% of each patient's repertoire were included in the public clonotype analysis. Thirteen age-matched healthy donor repertoires from immuneACCESS were used as controls for clonality. TCRdb mirrors the immuneACCESS table, restricted to in-frame sequences. Some clones are absent from its copies; in checked studies, under half trace to an unresolved V gene, and the reason for the others is unknown. For V, J and clone size, that table is used; D and trimming come from the DNA. The sample table lists hundreds of thousands of clones, 75% to 80% of them with a count of one. About an eighth of the sample belongs to the ten largest clones.

The CDR3 holds 14 amino acids from the cysteine to the phenylalanine. This entry keeps only the CDR3 DNA: 42 bases, framed from base 1. V and J are truncated by 6 bases and 0 bases respectively, leaving an intervening sequence of 14 bases. The germline V gene provides CDR1 SQVTM and CDR2 ANQGSEA. The time point label, as the study defines it: 12 months on ibrutinib. For TCR beta library preparation, about 2.2 micrograms of genomic DNA were extracted from the cryopreserved PBMCs. High-throughput TCR beta sequencing was performed on longitudinal blood samples from CLL patients receiving ibrutinib monotherapy. Patients were enrolled in a phase 2 open-label single-center ibrutinib monotherapy trial. Comments on this clone: Its cognate antigen has yet to be identified. Nothing much larger sits one base from this clone, and base qualities are not available.

This receptor chain uses TRBV29-1 and TRBJ1-1, and perhaps TRBD1 as D gene, on 6 matching bases. This TCR was sampled from a human donor with chronic lymphocytic leukemia. Sequenced material: PBMCs, taken after 12 months of ibrutinib treatment. The CDR3: CSVASGTLNTEAFF. The sequenced DNA is TGCAGCGTAGCTTCCGGGACACTGAACACTGAAGCTTTCTTT.